This note documents a single T cell receptor beta chain sequence. Its antigen is not identified. This sample stems from a study of shared clonotypes between healthy human individuals. Findings and caveats of the study: Few donors restricted represented genetic and exposure-history diversity.

The assay was immunoSEQ multiplex PCR, and TCRdb's table has in-frame clones only and misses some. The profile shows about 680,000 clones, 73% of them singletons. Only Caucasian adults living in Nashville, Tennessee made up the donor group. Sequenced sample: memory CD4+ T cells sorted from blood. Subset specified: CD45RA-negative fraction. The source is a woman between 25 and 40 years old in good health.

CDR3 bases: TGCGCCAGCCGAGTCGCCGGGACAGCTTTTAACACCGGGGAGCTGTTTTTT. Translated: CASRVAGTAFNTGELFF. The J gene is TRBJ2-2, the V gene TRBV10-2; 7 nucleotides match TRBD1. The CDR3 is 17 residues long. The junction had 14 bases not matched to a gene; V was cut back by 8 bases and J by 2 bases. The germline gives CDR1 WSHSY, CDR2 SAAADI.